The 24 T cell receptor beta chains reported below all come from one sample, sequenced in a study of blood T cell repertoires in COVID-19. Sequencing was performed with immunoSEQ multiplex PCR; in TCRdb, only in-frame clones are kept and a portion is missing. The sample consists of more than 250,000 clones, around 89% of them appearing once. The specimen sequenced was peripheral blood. The receptor source for this set is a man between 18 and 35 years old who had recovered from COVID-19.

The rearrangement uses TRBV28 and TRBJ2-1, with 7 bases matching TRBD2. The CDR3 runs 14 residues. The germline V gene encodes CDR1 MDHEN and CDR2 SYDVKM. V lost 5 bases and J lost 2; bases outside the gene matches: 3. The CDR3 coding sequence is TGTGCCAGCAGTCTCGCGGGGGCCTACAATGAGCAGTTCTTC. Its protein is CASSLAGAYNEQFF.

This clone has only a few counts. The V call is TRBV7-9, the J call TRBJ2-7; tentatively, D is TRBD2 (6 bases). V was trimmed by 5 bases and J by 2 bases, leaving 16 bases between them. The CDR3 sequence is 15 residues long. The germline gives CDR1 SEHNR, CDR2 FQNEAQ (reference sequence). CDR3 sequence reads: CASSDPREPPYEQYF. The CDR3 bases are TGTGCCAGCAGCGACCCCCGGGAGCCTCCCTACGAGCAGTACTTC.

The chain carries TRBV6-2 or TRBV6-3 and TRBJ1-1; D gene uncertain. The CDR3 sequence is 13 residues long. Germline V gene data show CDR1 as MNHEY and CDR2 as SVGEGT. Trimming left V 5 bases short and J 5 bases short, with 12 bases between. This CDR3 is CASSGGRGTEAFF. DNA for the CDR3: TGTGCCAGCAGTGGAGGGCGAGGGACTGAAGCTTTCTTT.

V is TRBV28 and J is TRBJ2-5; possible D gene TRBD1, 5 bases. CDR1 and CDR2 from the germline V gene are MDHEN and SYDVKM. This CDR3 is 14 amino acids long. V lost 6 bases to trimming and J lost 1 base, with 12 bases between them. The CDR3 nucleotides are TGTGCCAGCAGCTCCCAGGGTATCCAAGAGACCCAGTACTTC. Protein: CASSSQGIQETQYF.

The V call is TRBV4-1, the J call TRBJ2-5, with 8 bases that match TRBD1. CDR3 length: 16 amino acids. Germline assignment: CDR1 MGHRA and CDR2 YSYEKL. Trimming took 4 bases from V and 1 from J; bases not matched to a gene: 8. The CDR3 bases are TGCGCCAGCAGCCCAGCAGGGGGCCTCATCCAAGAGACCCAGTACTTC. This codes for CASSPAGGLIQETQYF.

The chain uses TRBV27 and TRBJ2-5; TRBD1 agrees at 8 bases. The germline V gene has CDR1 MNHEY and CDR2 SMNVEV (reference sequence). V was pared by 2 bases and J by 3 bases, with 5 bases of the junction left unmatched. CDR3 length equals 15 residues. The CDR3 coding sequence is TGTGCCAGCAGTTTAACTACGACAGGGGAAGAGACCCAGTACTTC. This codes for CASSLTTTGEETQYF.

V and J are TRBV6-6 and TRBJ1-1; D might be TRBD1 (5 bases). CDR1 MNHNY and CDR2 SVGAGI come from the germline V gene (reference sequence). Trimming left V 10 bases short and J 4 bases short, with 16 bases between. This CDR3 has 13 residues. For the CDR3, the DNA is TGTGCCACCGGGAGAGGGGATCTCACTGAAGCTTTCTTT. Translated, it gives CATGRGDLTEAFF.

The rearrangement uses TRBV19 and TRBJ2-3; 9 bases line up with TRBD2. CDR1 and CDR2 (germline): LNHDA, SQIVND (reference sequence). The CDR3 has 14 residues. With 8 bases clipped from V and 4 bases from J, the junction kept 7 bases outside the gene matches. CDR3 in amino acids: CASERAGGPDTQYF. The CDR3 DNA reads TGTGCCAGTGAGAGAGCGGGAGGACCAGATACGCAGTATTTT. The whole variable domain, remainder taken from reference TRBV19 and TRBJ2-3, is DGGITQSPKYLFRKEGQNVTLSCEQNLNHDAMYWYRQDPGQGLRLIYYSQIVNDFQKGDIAEGYSVSREKKESFPLTVTSAQKNPTAFYLCASERAGGPDTQYFGPGTRLTVL.

For the CDR3, the DNA is TGCAGTGCTAGTCAACCGGGACTAGCGGGCCATACGTACAATGAGCAGTTCTTC. Protein product: CSASQPGLAGHTYNEQFF. The chain carries TRBV20-1 and TRBJ2-1, with 12 bases lining up with TRBD2. The germline CDR1 and CDR2 sequences are DFQATT and SNEGSKA (reference sequence). V gave up 3 bases and J gave up 4 bases; unmatched junction bases: 13. The CDR3 runs to 18 residues.

This clone occurred once. The rearrangement uses TRBV10-2 and TRBJ2-1; the D gene is possibly TRBD1 (6 bases). Germline V gives CDR1 WSHSY, CDR2 SAAADI. The CDR3 has 13 residues. Trimming shortened V by 3 bases and J by 15 bases, and 18 bases separated the two germline ends. CDR3 amino acids: CASSEPADRLRFF. The CDR3 nucleotides read TGCGCCAGCAGTGAACCGGCGGACAGATTGAGGTTCTTC.

The chain recombines TRBV27 with TRBJ1-2; TRBD1 matches 7 bases. With V trimmed by 5 bases and J by 7 bases, 4 bases remained unmatched. Germline CDR1 MNHEY, CDR2 SMNVEV (reference sequence). The CDR3 has 12 residues. CDR3: CASSNRGSGYTF. The CDR3 DNA sequence: TGTGCCAGCAGTAACAGGGGTAGTGGCTACACCTTC.

The chain couples TRBV12-5 to TRBJ2-3, with 10 bases matching TRBD1. The ends lost 4 bases at V and 2 bases at J; junction bases unmatched: 18. Looked up from germline, CDR1 is LGHNT and CDR2 is FRNRAP. The CDR3 length is 20 residues. In DNA, the CDR3 is TGTGCTAGTGGTTCCTTGACAGGGGGCGCGGAGGAGACCTTCACAGATACGCAGTATTTT. Protein product: CASGSLTGGAEETFTDTQYF.

This chain connects TRBV29-1 to TRBJ2-3; 8 nucleotides agree with TRBD2. The CDR3 has 15 amino acids. Germline V gene data show CDR1 as SQVTM and CDR2 as ANQGSEA. Trimming cost V 6 bases and J 1 base; bases outside gene matches: 9. DNA for the CDR3: TGCAGCGTAGCTACCGGGACTAGGCGCACAGATACGCAGTATTTT. This sequence encodes CSVATGTRRTDTQYF.

The J gene is TRBJ2-7, the V gene TRBV18, with D tentatively TRBD2 (5 bases). Germline assignment: CDR1 KGHSH and CDR2 LQKENI. CDR3 length: 13 residues. V lost 4 bases and J lost 2, with 9 bases in between. This chain's CDR3 is CASSQGVAYEQYF. The CDR3 DNA reads as TGTGCCAGCTCACAGGGAGTTGCCTACGAGCAGTACTTC. The full variable domain, in which reference TRBV18 and TRBJ2-7 provide the parts outside the CDR3, is NAGVMQNPRHLVRRRGQEARLRCSPMKGHSHVYWYRQLPEEGLKFMVYLQKENIIDESGMPKERFSAEFPKEGPSILRIQQVVRGDSAAYFCASSQGVAYEQYFGPGTRLTVT.

Comments on this clone: The sample contains more than one DNA sequence encoding this CDR3. The DNA for the CDR3 is TGTGCCAGCAGTGAATCGTCGGCGGCTAACTATGGCTACACCTTC. This translates into CASSESSAANYGYTF. The chain recombines TRBV25-1 with TRBJ1-2; D unresolved. The V gene lost 1 base and the J gene lost 0 bases, with 9 bases spanning the gap. The CDR3 sequence is 15 residues long. Germline CDR1 reads MGHDK; CDR2 reads SYGVNS.

The chain uses TRBV9 and TRBJ1-3; D perhaps matches TRBD1 (5 bases). The germline CDR1 and CDR2 sequences are SGDLS and YYNGEE. Between the trimmed V and J ends, which lost 3 bases and 4 bases, there was a span of 20 bases. The CDR3 covers 17 residues. CDR3 region: CASSETPRWGEGNTIYF. The DNA for the CDR3 is TGTGCCAGCAGCGAAACCCCTCGGTGGGGGGAAGGAAACACCATATATTTT.

In the case of this clone: This sample also contains other DNA sequences that code for the same CDR3. V is TRBV5-4 and J is TRBJ1-6, with a tentative D call TRBD1 (6 bases). Germline loops: CDR1 SGHNT, CDR2 YYREEE (reference sequence). CDR3 length equals 15 residues. V was trimmed by 4 bases and J by 8 bases, leaving 16 bases between them. Here the CDR3 DNA reads TGTGCCAGCAGCATCACGGGGGGCGCAGATTCACCCCTCCACTTT. Protein sequence: CASSITGGADSPLHF. Based on the CDR3 plus reference TRBV5-4 and TRBJ1-6, the full variable domain is ETGVTQSPTHLIKTRGQQVTLRCSSQSGHNTVSWYQQALGQGPQFIFQYYREEENGRGNFPPRFSGLQFPNYSSELNVNALELDDSALYLCASSITGGADSPLHFGNGTRLTVT.

This chain connects TRBV30 to TRBJ1-2; D unresolved. Trimming took 0 bases from V and 6 from J, leaving 17 bases between them. The germline CDR1 and CDR2 sequences are GTSNPN and SVGIG (reference sequence). This CDR3 contains 15 residues. CDR3 DNA: TGTGCCTGGAGTGTACCCCAGGCCCCGGTTGATGGCTACACCTTC. This translates into CAWSVPQAPVDGYTF.

The chain combines TRBV4-2 with TRBJ2-3; 9 bases map to TRBD2. Trimming removed 0 bases from V and 6 bases from J; junction bases left unmatched: 13. CDR1 and CDR2 (germline): LGHNA, YNFKEQ. CDR3 length equals 18 residues. This CDR3 is CASSQDRDLAGRMDTQYF. The CDR3, as DNA: TGTGCCAGCAGCCAAGATCGAGATCTAGCGGGGAGGATGGATACGCAGTATTTT.

This rearrangement joins TRBV3-1 (or the pseudogene TRBV3-2) to TRBJ2-3, with 11 bases lining up with TRBD1. In germline, CDR1 is LGHDT, CDR2 YNNKEL (reference sequence). The CDR3 extends over 14 amino acids. With V trimmed by 4 bases and J by 7 bases, 4 bases remained unmatched. CDR3 sequence (DNA): TGTGCCAGCAGCCCGGGACAGGGGGAATATACGCAGTATTTT. It specifies CASSPGQGEYTQYF.

In nucleotides, the CDR3 is TGTGCCAGCAGCCCCGGACAGGCTAACTATGGCTACACCTTC. This translates into CASSPGQANYGYTF. V and J are TRBV6-5 and TRBJ1-2, with 7 bases that match TRBD1. Trimming at V came to 6 bases and at J to 0 bases, leaving 4 bases not matched to a gene. The CDR3 totals 14 residues. CDR1 is MNHEY, CDR2 SVGAGI, per germline.

CDR3 coding DNA: TGTGCCATCAGTGAGTCGGGCGGGGGGCATCAGCCCCAGCATTTT. Its translation: CAISESGGGHQPQHF. V is TRBV10-3 and J is TRBJ1-5; TRBD1 might be the D (6 bases). CDR1 is ENHRY and CDR2 is SYGVKD in the germline V gene. V was clipped by 0 bases and J by 5 bases, with 11 bases between them. The CDR3 loop spans 15 amino acids.

This clone was counted a single time. The chain is built from TRBV19 and TRBJ1-1, with D maybe TRBD1 (6 bases). In germline, CDR1 is LNHDA, CDR2 SQIVND (reference sequence). The V end was cut by 6 bases, the J end by 3 bases, with 17 bases between. The CDR3 runs to 15 residues. DNA of the CDR3: TGTGCCAGTAGCCACCCTGCTAGGGGGTACACTGAAGCTTTCTTT. Protein sequence: CASSHPARGYTEAFF.

The rearrangement joins TRBV6-5 to TRBJ2-7, with D tentatively TRBD1 (5 bases). V lost 6 bases, J lost 2 bases, and 11 bases lay in between. This CDR3 spans 13 amino acids. Germline CDR1 MNHEY, CDR2 SVGAGI. For the CDR3, the DNA is TGTGCCAGCAGCGCAGGGTTACCCTACGAGCAGTACTTC. Its translation: CASSAGLPYEQYF.